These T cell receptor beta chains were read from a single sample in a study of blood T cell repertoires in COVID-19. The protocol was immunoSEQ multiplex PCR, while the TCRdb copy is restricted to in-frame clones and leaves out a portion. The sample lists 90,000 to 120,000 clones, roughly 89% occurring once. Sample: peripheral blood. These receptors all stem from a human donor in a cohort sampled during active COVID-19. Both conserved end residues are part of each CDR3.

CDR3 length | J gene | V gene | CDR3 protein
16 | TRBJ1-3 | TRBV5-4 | CASSRDRGFSGNTIYF
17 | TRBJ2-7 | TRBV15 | CATSRGLRTSSYHEQYF
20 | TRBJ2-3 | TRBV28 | CASSPQPGQGLYPNTDTQYF
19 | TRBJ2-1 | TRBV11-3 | CASSLVWTSGGGGLNEQFF
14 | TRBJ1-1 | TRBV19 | CASRGRHQNTEAFF
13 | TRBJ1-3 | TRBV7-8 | CAGTPISGNTIYF
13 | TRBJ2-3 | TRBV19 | CASSMRGFGTQYF
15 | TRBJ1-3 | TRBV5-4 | CASSLDRGSGNTIYF
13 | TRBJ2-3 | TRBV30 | CARQRLAGDTQYF
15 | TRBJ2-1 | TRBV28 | CASSRGQGGDNEQFF
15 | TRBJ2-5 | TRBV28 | CASSLVQLRRETQYF
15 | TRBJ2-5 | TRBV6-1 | CASSEAQGGSETQYF
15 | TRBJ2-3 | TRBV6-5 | CASSPGTSATDTQYF
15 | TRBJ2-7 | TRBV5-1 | CASSYRAGVIYEQYF
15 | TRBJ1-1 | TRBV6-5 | CASIRSHGANTEAFF
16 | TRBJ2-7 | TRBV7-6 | CASSQEGLAGVHEQYF
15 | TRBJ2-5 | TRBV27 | CASKPGTGGVETQYF
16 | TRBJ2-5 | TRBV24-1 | CATSSGGTSGQETQYF
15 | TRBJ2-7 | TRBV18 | CASSPRQGNTYEQYF
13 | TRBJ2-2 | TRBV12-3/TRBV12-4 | CASSSRDTGELFF
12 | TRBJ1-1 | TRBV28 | CASSLSARGYFF
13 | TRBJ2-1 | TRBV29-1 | CSVEGTVSNEQFF
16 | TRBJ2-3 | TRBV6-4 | CASSLASGQSADTQYF
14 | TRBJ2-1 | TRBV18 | CASSPAGLGNEQFF
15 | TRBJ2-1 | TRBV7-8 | CASSLEAAGRGEQFF
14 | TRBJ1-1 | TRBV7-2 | CASSLVGGNTEAFF
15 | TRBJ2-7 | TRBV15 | CATSRELTSPYEQYF
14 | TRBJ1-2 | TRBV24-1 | CATSDPGTAYGYTF
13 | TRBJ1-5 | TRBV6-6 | CASSSTGDQPQHF
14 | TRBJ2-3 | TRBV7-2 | CASSLGTRTDTQYF
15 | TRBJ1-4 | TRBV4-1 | CASSQEGQYNEKLFF
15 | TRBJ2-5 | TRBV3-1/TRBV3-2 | CASSQYRDSQETQYF
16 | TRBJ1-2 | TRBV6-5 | CASSYTSTGSPYGYTF
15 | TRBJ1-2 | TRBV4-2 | CASSQDGTGGNGYTF
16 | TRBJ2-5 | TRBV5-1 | CASSPGTSGGAETQYF
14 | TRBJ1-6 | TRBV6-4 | CASSETGMNSPLHF
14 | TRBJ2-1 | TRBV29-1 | CSGWGGLAGDEQFF
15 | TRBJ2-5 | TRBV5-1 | CASTPMAGGEETQYF
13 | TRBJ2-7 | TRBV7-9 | CASTTAGGHEQYF
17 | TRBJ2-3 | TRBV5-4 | CASSALAGGSSTDTQYF
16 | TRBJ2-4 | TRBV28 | CASRRTGEGIQNIQYF
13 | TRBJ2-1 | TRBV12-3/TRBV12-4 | CASSSRDNNEQFF
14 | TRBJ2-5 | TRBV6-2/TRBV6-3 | CASSPDQVGETQYF
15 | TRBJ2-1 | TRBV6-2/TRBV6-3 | CASSSRTSGGGEQFF